These 24 T cell receptor beta chains were all obtained from the same sample, sequenced in a study of chemoradiotherapy in HPV16-positive cancers. Clones were read by immunoSEQ multiplex PCR, and TCRdb kept only the in-frame ones, dropping some. The data show 6,500 to 9,000 clones, roughly 82% seen once. This specimen consisted of tumor tissue, obtained from a patient who underwent chemoradiotherapy. Every receptor here comes from a human donor with HPV-associated anogenital cancer.

The rearrangement joins TRBV2 to TRBJ1-2, with D unclear. The CDR3 totals 13 residues. Germline V CDR1 and CDR2: SNHLY, FYNNEI. Trimming cost V 3 bases and J 8 bases, with 13 bases left between them. DNA of the CDR3: TGTGCCAGCAGTGATTCCGGGTCGGGGGGCTACACCTTC. This translates into CASSDSGSGGYTF.

The chain combines TRBV11-2 with TRBJ2-1; D gene ambiguous. The CDR3 loop spans 14 amino acids. Germline V lookup: CDR1 SGHAT, CDR2 FQNNGV. The V end lost 5 bases, the J end lost 6 bases, and 14 bases lay between the germline ends. The CDR3 region is CASSPPPSRNEQFF. The CDR3 region has the DNA TGTGCCAGCAGCCCCCCGCCCAGTCGCAATGAGCAGTTCTTC.

The table lists this clone with a count of one. The CDR3 protein is CASSLYGAHEQYF. The CDR3 DNA follows: TGCGCCAGCAGCTTGTACGGAGCCCACGAGCAGTACTTC. V is TRBV5-1 and J is TRBJ2-7; no clear D gene. Per the germline V gene, CDR1 is SGHRS and CDR2 is YFSETQ. The V gene lost 1 base and the J gene lost 5 bases, with 10 bases spanning the gap. This CDR3 region has 13 residues.

This clone was counted between two and nine times. The rearrangement joins TRBV5-1 to TRBJ2-7, with 7 bases lining up with TRBD1. Per germline, CDR1 SGHRS and CDR2 YFSETQ. This CDR3 contains 14 residues. The trim removed 0 bases at V and 1 base at J, leaving 1 base unmatched. CDR3 sequence (DNA): TGCGCCAGCAGCTTGGGGGACAGATCCTACGAGCAGTACTTC. Its protein is CASSLGDRSYEQYF. The entire variable domain, with the rest obtained from reference TRBV5-1 and TRBJ2-7, is as follows: KAGVTQTPRYLIKTRGQQVTLSCSPISGHRSVSWYQQTPGQGLQFLFEYFSETQRNKGNFPGRFSGRQFSNSRSEMNVSTLELGDSALYLCASSLGDRSYEQYFGPGTRLTVT.

The chain is built from TRBV21-1 and TRBJ1-2; TRBD1, the D gene given by the table, was not confirmed from the DNA. TRBV21-1 is noted as a pseudogene. The CDR3 totals 13 residues. CDR3 residues: CASSYSRPYGYTF. The CDR3 DNA reads TGTGCCAGCAGCTACTCCAGGCCTTATGGCTACACCTTC.

The gene calls are TRBV7-3 and TRBJ1-3; possible D gene TRBD1, 6 bases. The ends were cut back, 1 base at V and 3 bases at J, with 13 bases in the middle. The germline CDR1 and CDR2 sequences are SGHTA and FQGTGA. The CDR3 extends over 16 amino acids. CDR3 DNA sequence: TGTGCCAGCAGCTTAAACGGCAGGGGTAATGGAAACACCATATATTTT. It yields the protein CASSLNGRGNGNTIYF.

The V gene is TRBV10-3, the J gene TRBJ1-1; 8 nucleotides align to TRBD1. The germline V gene has CDR1 ENHRY and CDR2 SYGVKD. Losses at the gene ends were 7 bases for V and 5 bases for J; bases not matched to a gene: 9. The CDR3 contains 14 residues. The DNA of the CDR3 is TGTGCCATCAAAGGAGCAGGGGGCGAAACTGAAGCTTTCTTT. Translated: CAIKGAGGETEAFF.

The chain is built from TRBV6-1 and TRBJ1-3; possible D gene TRBD1, 5 bases. This CDR3 region has 16 residues. V dropped 2 bases and J dropped 0 bases, with 11 bases sitting between them. Per germline, CDR1 MNHNS and CDR2 SASEGT. As DNA, the CDR3 is TGTGCCAGCAGTGAATCCGGGACGGTCTCTGGAAACACCATATATTTT. Its translation: CASSESGTVSGNTIYF.

This chain joins TRBV5-4 and TRBJ2-1; D remains unclear. The ends were cut back, 4 bases at V and 7 bases at J, with 15 bases in the middle. CDR3 length: 14 residues. Germline CDR1 SGHNT, CDR2 YYREEE (reference sequence). DNA of the CDR3: TGTGCCAGCAGCCGGAGTACAGTAGCAAATGAGCAGTTCTTC. Translating gives CASSRSTVANEQFF.

The chain couples TRBV18 to TRBJ2-5; 7 bases are a match to TRBD2. V gave up 6 bases and J gave up 5 bases; unmatched junction bases: 18. The CDR3 consists of 17 residues. Germline lookup yields CDR1 KGHSH and CDR2 LQKENI. CDR3 sequence reads: CASSAPWRGGIEETQYF. The CDR3 DNA sequence: TGTGCCAGCTCCGCGCCATGGCGCGGGGGAATCGAGGAGACCCAGTACTTC.

The chain combines TRBV30 with TRBJ2-7; TRBD1 aligns across 7 bases. Germline loops: CDR1 GTSNPN, CDR2 SVGIG (reference sequence). Trimming removed 0 bases from V and 4 bases from J; junction bases left unmatched: 0. The CDR3 loop spans 12 amino acids. CDR3 nucleotides: TGTGCCTGGAGTGTACAGGGGTACGAGCAGTACTTC. This gives the protein CAWSVQGYEQYF.

The chain joins TRBV28 to TRBJ1-5, with 9 bases aligning to TRBD1. Losses at the gene ends were 6 bases for V and 3 bases for J; bases not matched to a gene: 15. Per the germline V gene, CDR1 is MDHEN and CDR2 is SYDVKM. CDR3 size: 18 residues. CDR3 nucleotides: TGTGCCAGCAGATCCGGGACAGGGACCCTAAGACTCAATCAGCCCCAGCATTTT. Translating it yields CASRSGTGTLRLNQPQHF.

The chain employs TRBV5-5 and TRBJ2-1, with 10 bases matching TRBD1. The trim removed 4 bases at V and 4 bases at J, leaving 8 bases unmatched. The CDR3 has 16 amino acids. Germline CDR1 and CDR2: SGHKS and YYEKEE (reference sequence). In DNA, the CDR3 is TGTGCCAGCAGCCCGAGCGGGACAGGGGATTACAATGAGCAGTTCTTC. Translating gives CASSPSGTGDYNEQFF.

Only a few counts were recorded for this clone. The J gene is TRBJ2-7, the V gene TRBV21-1; no check of the table's D call, TRBD1, against the DNA was made. TRBV21-1 is termed a pseudogene. The CDR3 runs 17 residues. The CDR3 loop reads CASSKADRGPIRREQYF. CDR3 in DNA: TGTGCCAGCAGCAAAGCAGATAGGGGGCCCATAAGGAGGGAGCAGTACTTC.

This rearrangement joins TRBV7-9 to TRBJ2-5; D is unclear. The CDR3 totals 14 residues. Germline V gene data show CDR1 as SEHNR and CDR2 as FQNEAQ (reference sequence). The ends were cut back, 1 base at V and 2 bases at J, with 8 bases in the middle. The CDR3 DNA is TGTGCCAGCAGCTTAGGGGTCATACAAGAGACCCAGTACTTC. It codes for CASSLGVIQETQYF.

The chain employs TRBV7-8 and TRBJ1-1; 7 nucleotides agree with TRBD1. V trimming: 1 base; J trimming: 0 bases; junction bases outside the gene matches: 14. Germline V gene sequence: CDR1 SGHVS, CDR2 FQNEAQ. The length of the CDR3 is 19 residues. As DNA, the CDR3 is TGTGCCAGCAGCTTAGTTTATCCGTATCCGGGACAGCTGAACACTGAAGCTTTCTTT. Translating it yields CASSLVYPYPGQLNTEAFF. Complete variable domain (other parts from reference TRBV7-8 and TRBJ1-1): GAGVSQSPRYKVAKRGQDVALRCDPISGHVSLFWYQQALGQGPEFLTYFQNEAQLDKSGLPSDRFFAERPEGSVSTLKIQRTQQEDSAVYLCASSLVYPYPGQLNTEAFFGQGTRLTVV.

The chain uses TRBV27 and TRBJ2-1; TRBD1 agrees at 7 bases. Germline loops: CDR1 MNHEY, CDR2 SMNVEV (reference sequence). V lost 6 bases, J lost 9 bases, and 11 bases stayed unmatched. The CDR3 spans 14 residues. CDR3 sequence: CASSFRDRSTEQFF. The CDR3 DNA is TGTGCCAGCAGCTTCCGGGACAGATCCACTGAGCAGTTCTTC.

The chain's CDR3 is CASSLDGGGNNQPQHF. The CDR3 DNA follows: TGTGCCAGCAGCTTAGACGGGGGGGGTAATAATCAGCCCCAGCATTTT. This chain links TRBV7-2 with TRBJ1-5; D might be TRBD1 (5 bases). The CDR3 has 16 amino acids. Germline CDR1 reads SGHTA; CDR2 reads FQGNSA. Trimming pared 1 base from V and 4 bases from J, leaving 14 bases between. The whole variable domain, remainder taken from reference TRBV7-2 and TRBJ1-5, is GAGVSQSPSNKVTEKGKDVELRCDPISGHTALYWYRQSLGQGLEFLIYFQGNSAPDKSGLPSDRFSAERTGGSVSTLTIQRTQQEDSAVYLCASSLDGGGNNQPQHFGDGTRLSIL.

The chain has TRBV10-3 and TRBJ2-7; D uncertain. Germline CDR1 and CDR2: ENHRY and SYGVKD. The CDR3 extends over 13 amino acids. V dropped 0 bases and J dropped 9 bases, with 12 bases sitting between them. Here the CDR3 reads CAISESLGIGQYF. The CDR3 DNA reads as TGTGCCATCAGTGAGTCACTGGGGATAGGGCAGTACTTC.

The chain combines TRBV6-5 with TRBJ2-3; D call uncertain. V was cut by 7 bases and J by 1 base, with 12 bases left in between. CDR1 is MNHEY and CDR2 is SVGAGI in the germline V gene. The CDR3 is 14 residues long. CDR3 in amino acids: CASTQPGRTDTQYF. The DNA for the CDR3 is TGTGCCAGCACCCAGCCCGGGCGCACAGATACGCAGTATTTT.

The table lists this clone with a count of one. In the same sample, other DNA sequences code for this CDR3. V usage is TRBV6-5 and J usage is TRBJ1-1; TRBD1 matches 8 bases. CDR1 is MNHEY and CDR2 is SVGAGI in the germline V gene. Trimming took 2 bases from V and 7 from J; bases not matched to a gene: 9. The CDR3 runs to 15 residues. The CDR3 region is CASSYGGGTGFEAFF. The CDR3 DNA reads TGTGCCAGCAGTTACGGGGGCGGGACAGGCTTTGAAGCTTTCTTT.

The chain employs TRBV4-1 and TRBJ2-1; 13 positions agree with TRBD2. CDR1 is MGHRA and CDR2 is YSYEKL in the germline V gene. With V trimmed by 3 bases and J by 4 bases, 3 bases remained unmatched. The CDR3 is made up of 16 amino acids. This CDR3 reads CASSHGTSGDYNEQFF. The CDR3 nucleotides read TGCGCCAGCAGCCACGGGACTAGCGGGGATTACAATGAGCAGTTCTTC.

This rearrangement joins TRBV12-5 to TRBJ1-2; 8 bases are a match to TRBD1. CDR1 is LGHNT, CDR2 FRNRAP, per germline. V lost 6 bases, J lost 4 bases, and 7 bases stayed unmatched. This CDR3 is built from 14 residues. CDR3 bases: TGTGCTAGTGGCCGTTACCAGGGGGCCTATGGCTACACCTTC. Encoded protein: CASGRYQGAYGYTF.

CDR3 protein: CAWSAGRSRETQYF. In DNA form, the CDR3 reads TGTGCCTGGAGTGCAGGGAGGTCCCGGGAGACCCAGTACTTC. V usage is TRBV30 and J usage is TRBJ2-5, with D possibly matching TRBD2 (6 bases). CDR1 and CDR2 (germline): GTSNPN, SVGIG (reference sequence). Trimming stripped 1 base from V and 5 bases from J, with 14 bases between. This CDR3 is built from 14 residues. Supplemented by reference TRBV30 and TRBJ2-5, the full variable domain reads SQTIHQWPATLVQPVGSPLSLECTVEGTSNPNLYWYRQAAGRGLQLLFYSVGIGQISSEVPQNLSASRPQDRQFILSSKKLLLSDSGFYLCAWSAGRSRETQYFGPGTRLLVL.